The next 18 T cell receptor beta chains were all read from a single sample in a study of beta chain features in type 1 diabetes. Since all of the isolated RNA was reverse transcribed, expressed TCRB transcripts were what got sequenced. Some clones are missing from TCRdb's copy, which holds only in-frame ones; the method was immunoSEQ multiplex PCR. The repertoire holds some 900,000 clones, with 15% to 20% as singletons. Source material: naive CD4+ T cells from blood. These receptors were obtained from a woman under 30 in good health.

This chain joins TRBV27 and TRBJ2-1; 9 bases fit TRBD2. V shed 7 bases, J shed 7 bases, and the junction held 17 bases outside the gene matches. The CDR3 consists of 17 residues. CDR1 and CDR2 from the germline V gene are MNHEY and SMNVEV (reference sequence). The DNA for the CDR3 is TGTGCCAGCACCCCTTTAAACCGGGTAGCGGGAGATAATGAGCAGTTCTTC. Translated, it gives CASTPLNRVAGDNEQFF.

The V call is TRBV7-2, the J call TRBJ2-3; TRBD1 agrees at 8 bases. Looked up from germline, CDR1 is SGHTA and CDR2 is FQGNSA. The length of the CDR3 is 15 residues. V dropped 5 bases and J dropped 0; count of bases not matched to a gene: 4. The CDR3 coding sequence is TGTGCCAGCAGCGAAAGACAGGGGAGCACAGATACGCAGTATTTT. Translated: CASSERQGSTDTQYF.

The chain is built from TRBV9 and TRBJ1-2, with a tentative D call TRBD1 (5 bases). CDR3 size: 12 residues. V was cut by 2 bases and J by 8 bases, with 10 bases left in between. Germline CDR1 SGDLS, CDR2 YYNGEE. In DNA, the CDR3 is TGTGCCAGCAGCGTCGAACGGGGCGGCTACACCTTC. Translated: CASSVERGGYTF.

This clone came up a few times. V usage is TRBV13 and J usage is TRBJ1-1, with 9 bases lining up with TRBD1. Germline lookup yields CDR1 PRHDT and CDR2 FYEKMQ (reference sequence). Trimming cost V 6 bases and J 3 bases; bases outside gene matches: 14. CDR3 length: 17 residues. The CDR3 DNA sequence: TGTGCCAGCAGGCAACAGGGGGCGCCTCCTTTGGACACTGAAGCTTTCTTT. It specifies CASRQQGAPPLDTEAFF.

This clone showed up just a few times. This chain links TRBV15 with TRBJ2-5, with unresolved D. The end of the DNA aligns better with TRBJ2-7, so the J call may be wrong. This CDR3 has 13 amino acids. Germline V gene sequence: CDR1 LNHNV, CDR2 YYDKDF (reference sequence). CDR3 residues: CATSKPLRDEQYF. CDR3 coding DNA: TGTGCCACCAGCAAGCCGTTAAGGGACGAGCAGTACTTC.

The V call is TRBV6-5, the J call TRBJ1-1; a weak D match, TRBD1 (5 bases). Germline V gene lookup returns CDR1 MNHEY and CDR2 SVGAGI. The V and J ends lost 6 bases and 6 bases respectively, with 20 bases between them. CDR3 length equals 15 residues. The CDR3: CASRTGGGGTAEAFF. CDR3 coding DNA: TGTGCCAGCAGGACCGGGGGGGGAGGAACCGCTGAAGCTTTCTTT.

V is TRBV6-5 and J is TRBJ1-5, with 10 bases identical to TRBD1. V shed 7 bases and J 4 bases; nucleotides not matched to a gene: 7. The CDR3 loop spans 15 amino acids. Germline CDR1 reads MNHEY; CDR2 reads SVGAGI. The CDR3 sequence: CASTLTGGENQPQHF. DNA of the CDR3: TGTGCCAGCACCCTGACAGGGGGCGAAAATCAGCCCCAGCATTTT.

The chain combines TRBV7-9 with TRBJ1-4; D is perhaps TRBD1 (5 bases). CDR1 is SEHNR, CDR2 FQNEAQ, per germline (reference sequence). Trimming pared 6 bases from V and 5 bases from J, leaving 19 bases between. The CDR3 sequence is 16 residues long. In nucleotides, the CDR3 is TGTGCCAGCAGGAGGAGCTTTCCGGGGCCGAATGAAAAACTGTTTTTT. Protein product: CASRRSFPGPNEKLFF.

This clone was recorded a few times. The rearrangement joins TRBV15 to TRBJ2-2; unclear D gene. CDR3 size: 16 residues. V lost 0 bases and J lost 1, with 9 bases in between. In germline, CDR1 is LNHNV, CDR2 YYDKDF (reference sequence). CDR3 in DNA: TGTGCCACCAGCAGAGATCCCCAGAAGAACACCGGGGAGCTGTTTTTT. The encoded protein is CATSRDPQKNTGELFF.

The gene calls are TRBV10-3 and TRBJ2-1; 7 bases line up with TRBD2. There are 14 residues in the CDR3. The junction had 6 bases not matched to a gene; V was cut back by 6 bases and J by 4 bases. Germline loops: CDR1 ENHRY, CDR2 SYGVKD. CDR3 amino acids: CAIRGEGAYNEQFF. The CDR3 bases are TGTGCCATCAGGGGGGAGGGAGCTTACAATGAGCAGTTCTTC.

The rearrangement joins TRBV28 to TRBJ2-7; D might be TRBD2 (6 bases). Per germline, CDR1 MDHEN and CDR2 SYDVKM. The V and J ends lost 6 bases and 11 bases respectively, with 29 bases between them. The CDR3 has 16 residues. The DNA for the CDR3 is TGTGCCAGCAGCCTAGACAGACTAAGCGGGTCGTCCTGGGAGTACTTC. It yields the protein CASSLDRLSGSSWEYF.

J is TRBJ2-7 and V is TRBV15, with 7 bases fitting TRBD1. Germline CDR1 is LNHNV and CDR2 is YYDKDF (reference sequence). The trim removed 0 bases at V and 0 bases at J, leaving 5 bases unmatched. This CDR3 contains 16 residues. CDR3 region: CATSRDKGTASYEQYF. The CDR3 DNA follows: TGTGCCACCAGCAGAGATAAGGGGACAGCCTCCTACGAGCAGTACTTC.

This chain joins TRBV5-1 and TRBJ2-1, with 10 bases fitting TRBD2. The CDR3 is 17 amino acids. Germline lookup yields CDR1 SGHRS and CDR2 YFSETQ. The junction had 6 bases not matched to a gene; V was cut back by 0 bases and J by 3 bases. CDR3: CASSLGLAGVVYNEQFF. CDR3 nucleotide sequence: TGCGCCAGCAGCTTGGGGCTAGCGGGAGTAGTCTACAATGAGCAGTTCTTC.

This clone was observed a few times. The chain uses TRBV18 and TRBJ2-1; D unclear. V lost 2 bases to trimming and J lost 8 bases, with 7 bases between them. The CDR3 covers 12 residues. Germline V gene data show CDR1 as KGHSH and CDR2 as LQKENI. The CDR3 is CASSPDRHEQFF. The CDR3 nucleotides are TGTGCCAGCTCACCAGATCGACATGAGCAGTTCTTC.

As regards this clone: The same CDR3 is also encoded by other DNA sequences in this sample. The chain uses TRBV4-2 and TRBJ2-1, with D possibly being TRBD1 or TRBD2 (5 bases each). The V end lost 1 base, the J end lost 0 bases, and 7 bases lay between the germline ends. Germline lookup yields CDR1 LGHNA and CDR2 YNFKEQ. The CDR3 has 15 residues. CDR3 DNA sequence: TGTGCCAGCAGCCAAGGGGGGAGCTCCTACAATGAGCAGTTCTTC. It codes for CASSQGGSSYNEQFF.

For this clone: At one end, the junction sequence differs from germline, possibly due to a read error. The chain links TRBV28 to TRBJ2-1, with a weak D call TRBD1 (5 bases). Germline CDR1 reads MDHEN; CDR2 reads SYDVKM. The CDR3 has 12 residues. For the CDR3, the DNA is TGTGCCAGCAGTTTGTCGGACAATAAGCAGTTCTTC. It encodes CASSLSDNKQFF.

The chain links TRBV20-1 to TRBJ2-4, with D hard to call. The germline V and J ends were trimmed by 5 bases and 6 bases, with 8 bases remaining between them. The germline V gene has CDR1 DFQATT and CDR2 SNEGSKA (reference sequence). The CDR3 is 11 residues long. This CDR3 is CSAPGRNIQYF. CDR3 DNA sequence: TGCAGTGCTCCCGGACGAAACATTCAGTACTTC.

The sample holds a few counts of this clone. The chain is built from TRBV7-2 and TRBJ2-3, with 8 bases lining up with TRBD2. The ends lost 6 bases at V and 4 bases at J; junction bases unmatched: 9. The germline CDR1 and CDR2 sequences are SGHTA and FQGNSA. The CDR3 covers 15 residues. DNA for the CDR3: TGTGCCAGCAGGCTGATGGGCGGGAGGCCAGATACGCAGTATTTT. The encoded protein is CASRLMGGRPDTQYF.